The clone carrying this T cell receptor (beta chain) was observed a few times. What it binds is not known. This CDR3 contains 14 residues. Unmatched junction bases numbered 4, after V lost 3 bases and J lost 2 bases. CDR1 SGHRS and CDR2 YFSETQ come from the germline V gene. The source of the sample is a study of beta chain features in type 1 diabetes. The study, taken as a whole, reports: Type 1 diabetes patients had TCRB CDR3s that were shorter (moderately but significantly so) in all four CD4+ subsets. Naive, central memory and Treg TCRB repertoires seemed to resemble each other more closely in patients than they did in healthy donors. Unsettled here was the matter of whether HLA type influences TCRB rearrangement. PCR might preferentially amplify shorter templates, equally in patients and controls.

Expressed TCRB transcripts got sequenced, as all isolated RNA was reverse transcribed. Generated by immunoSEQ multiplex PCR, the TCRdb table keeps only in-frame clones and is missing some. This table holds under 300,000 clones, approximately 13% found once. J is TRBJ2-7 and V is TRBV5-1, with 8 bases identical to TRBD2. This TCR was sampled from a young man with type 1 diabetes. Sequenced material: naive CD4+ T cells from blood. The CDR3 nucleotides are TGCGCCAGCAGCTCAGCGGGAGAACCCTACGAGCAGTACTTC. Translated, it gives CASSSAGEPYEQYF.